A single sample gave rise to the 30 T cell receptor beta chains below, sequenced in a study of blood T cell repertoires in COVID-19. Assay: immunoSEQ multiplex PCR; the TCRdb copy retains only in-frame clones and omits some. The data contain over 65,000 clones, 70% to 90% of them seen just once; the ten biggest clones take up 15% to 20%. The specimen sequenced was peripheral blood. Receptors were obtained from an older man with active or convalescent COVID-19.

This chain joins TRBV29-1 and TRBJ1-1; 10 bases align to TRBD1. The germline V gene encodes CDR1 SQVTM and CDR2 ANQGSEA. The CDR3 consists of 13 residues. The junction had 9 bases not matched to a gene; V was cut back by 6 bases and J by 8 bases. DNA for the CDR3: TGCAGCGTCACCTCGACAGGGGGCAACGAAGCTTTCTTT. Its protein is CSVTSTGGNEAFF.

This clone has only one observation. The rearrangement links TRBV6-4 to TRBJ1-5, with 9 bases lining up with TRBD1. The CDR3 has 13 residues. V was clipped by 5 bases and J by 8 bases; unmatched bases: 4. The germline CDR1 and CDR2 sequences are MRHNA and SNTAGT. CDR3 amino acids: CASSRDRDEPQHF. In DNA, the CDR3 is TGTGCCAGCAGTCGGGACAGGGATGAGCCCCAGCATTTT.

V and J are TRBV24-1 and TRBJ2-3, with 11 bases lining up with TRBD2. CDR3 size: 16 residues. Germline V gives CDR1 KGHDR, CDR2 SFDVKD. The ends lost 4 bases at V and 3 bases at J; junction bases unmatched: 5. The CDR3 DNA follows: TGTGCCACCAGTGAAATAGCGGGAGGGCCGACAGATACGCAGTATTTT. It specifies CATSEIAGGPTDTQYF.

The chain carries TRBV5-1 and TRBJ1-1, with D perhaps TRBD1 (6 bases). The CDR3 is made up of 14 amino acids. Deletions cut 2 bases from V and 6 bases from J, with 14 bases between. CDR1 is SGHRS, CDR2 YFSETQ, per germline. The CDR3 sequence is CASSLSLGAPEAFF. CDR3 DNA sequence: TGCGCCAGCAGCTTATCTCTGGGGGCGCCTGAAGCTTTCTTT.

This clone was counted only a few times. The rearrangement links TRBV27 to TRBJ1-5; D is possibly TRBD1 (5 bases). The V end lost 5 bases, the J end lost 6 bases, and 11 bases lay between the germline ends. The length of the CDR3 is 13 residues. Per germline, CDR1 MNHEY and CDR2 SMNVEV (reference sequence). In DNA, the CDR3 is TGTGCCAGCAGTCCGACAGAAGCTCAGCCCCAGCATTTT. Its translation: CASSPTEAQPQHF.

The chain has TRBV18 and TRBJ2-3; D unclear. Germline V gives CDR1 KGHSH, CDR2 LQKENI. V was cut by 2 bases and J by 1 base, with 10 bases left in between. This CDR3 comprises 15 residues. The CDR3 bases are TGTGCCAGCTCACCAAGTAGTAAAGGCACAGATACGCAGTATTTT. As protein: CASSPSSKGTDTQYF.

The gene calls are TRBV27 and TRBJ2-2; the D gene is possibly TRBD1 (6 bases). CDR1 is MNHEY, CDR2 SMNVEV, per germline (reference sequence). Trimming stripped 3 bases from V and 7 bases from J, with 15 bases between. This CDR3 is 15 amino acids long. DNA for the CDR3: TGTGCCAGCAGTTTCCGCCAGGGGATAGTCGGGGAGCTGTTTTTT. Translation gives CASSFRQGIVGELFF.

This sequence joins TRBV7-2 and TRBJ2-3; 7 bases map to TRBD2. Per germline, CDR1 SGHTA and CDR2 FQGNSA. The V and J ends lost 1 base and 9 bases, in that order; junction bases with no gene match: 7. The CDR3 runs to 14 residues. CDR3 amino acids: CASSLVAGVETQYF. The CDR3 DNA follows: TGTGCCAGCAGCTTAGTCGCGGGGGTCGAGACGCAGTATTTT.

The chain carries TRBV7-3 and TRBJ2-1; 13 bases are a match to TRBD2. The CDR3 runs to 15 residues. Germline trimming cut 3 bases from V and 7 bases from J; bases unmatched to any gene: 3. Germline CDR1 SGHTA, CDR2 FQGTGA. The chain's CDR3 is CASSFGLAGVNEQFF. CDR3 DNA: TGTGCCAGCAGCTTCGGACTAGCGGGAGTGAATGAGCAGTTCTTC.

The J gene is TRBJ2-5, the V gene TRBV7-2; 8 nucleotides agree with TRBD2. Germline trimming cut 6 bases from V and 1 base from J; bases unmatched to any gene: 10. There are 16 residues in the CDR3. The germline V gene encodes CDR1 SGHTA and CDR2 FQGNSA. This chain's CDR3 is CASRRSSSGVQETQYF. CDR3 nucleotide sequence: TGTGCCAGCAGGCGGTCGAGTAGCGGGGTCCAAGAGACCCAGTACTTC. Drawing the rest from reference TRBV7-2 and TRBJ2-5, the complete variable domain is GAGVSQSPSNKVTEKGKDVELRCDPISGHTALYWYRQSLGQGLEFLIYFQGNSAPDKSGLPSDRFSAERTGGSVSTLTIQRTQQEDSAVYLCASRRSSSGVQETQYFGPGTRLLVL.

J is TRBJ1-1 and V is TRBV5-1, with 7 nucleotides matching TRBD1. V lost 7 bases, J lost 5 bases, and 8 bases stayed unmatched. This CDR3 has 13 amino acids. From germline, CDR1 is SGHRS and CDR2 YFSETQ. The CDR3 DNA reads as TGCGCCAGCGGGCGAACAGGGGTGACTGAAGCTTTCTTT. As protein: CASGRTGVTEAFF.

CDR3 nucleotides: TGCGCCAGCAGCTCGGGACTAGCGGGAATTACAGATACGCAGTATTTT. Translation gives CASSSGLAGITDTQYF. The chain uses TRBV5-1 and TRBJ2-3, with 13 bases identical to TRBD2. V shed 3 bases and J 3 bases; nucleotides not matched to a gene: 4. This CDR3 spans 16 amino acids. CDR1 and CDR2 from the germline V gene are SGHRS and YFSETQ.

The V call is TRBV2, the J call TRBJ1-1, with D unclear. CDR3 size: 14 residues. Between the trimmed V and J ends, which lost 6 bases and 7 bases, there was a span of 18 bases. Germline lookup yields CDR1 SNHLY and CDR2 FYNNEI. In nucleotides, the CDR3 is TGTGCCAGCAGGGGCGGGAGCACTACTTATGAAGCTTTCTTT. Translated, it gives CASRGGSTTYEAFF.

CDR3 bases: TGTGCTAGTGGTTTGGTAATGGACACTTTAACCTACAATGAGCAGTTCTTC. Its protein product is CASGLVMDTLTYNEQFF. The V gene is TRBV12-5, the J gene TRBJ2-1, with D perhaps matching TRBD1 (5 bases). With 0 bases removed from V and 2 bases from J, the gap between germline ends came to 14 bases. The CDR3 extends over 17 amino acids. Germline V gene sequence: CDR1 LGHNT, CDR2 FRNRAP.

The chain employs TRBV2 and TRBJ1-1; D might be TRBD1 (6 bases). The CDR3 contains 15 residues. Trimming pared 9 bases from V and 0 bases from J, leaving 17 bases between. Per germline, CDR1 SNHLY and CDR2 FYNNEI. CDR3 bases: TGTGCCAGTAGATCGGAAAGGGGGATGAACACTGAAGCTTTCTTT. Encoded protein: CASRSERGMNTEAFF. Full variable domain (missing parts from reference TRBV2 and TRBJ1-1): EPEVTQTPSHQVTQMGQEVILRCVPISNHLYFYWYRQILGQKVEFLVSFYNNEISEKSEIFDDQFSVERPDGSNFTLKIRSTKLEDSAMYFCASRSERGMNTEAFFGQGTRLTVV.

J is TRBJ2-3 and V is TRBV24-1; 9 positions match TRBD2. Germline V gene data show CDR1 as KGHDR and CDR2 as SFDVKD. The CDR3 extends over 15 amino acids. J lost 6 bases, V lost 5 bases, and 8 bases had no gene match. The CDR3 spells CATSALAGEFDTQYF. CDR3 nucleotides: TGTGCCACCAGTGCCTTAGCGGGAGAGTTCGATACGCAGTATTTT.

The J gene is TRBJ2-5, the V gene TRBV7-2, with D perhaps matching TRBD2 (6 bases). The V gene lost 4 bases and the J gene lost 5 bases, with 14 bases spanning the gap. The CDR3 contains 14 residues. Looked up from germline, CDR1 is SGHTA and CDR2 is FQGNSA. The CDR3 protein is CASSSTGLRETQYF. CDR3 nucleotides: TGTGCCAGCAGCTCGACGGGACTTAGGGAGACCCAGTACTTC.

The CDR3 sequence is CASSQKIIGGGQPQHF. DNA for the CDR3: TGTGCCAGCAGCCAAAAAATTATTGGGGGAGGGCAGCCCCAGCATTTT. The gene calls are TRBV3-1 (or the pseudogene TRBV3-2) and TRBJ1-5, with D possibly TRBD1 on 5 matching bases. This CDR3 has 16 residues. V lost 2 bases, J lost 7 bases, and 18 bases lay in between. CDR1 LGHDT and CDR2 YNNKEL come from the germline V gene (reference sequence).

This clone has only a few counts. V usage is TRBV9 and J usage is TRBJ2-3, with TRBD2 matching over 7 bases. Germline CDR1 and CDR2: SGDLS and YYNGEE. The CDR3 sequence is 16 residues long. The trim removed 0 bases at V and 0 bases at J, leaving 4 bases unmatched. CDR3 in DNA: TGTGCCAGCAGCGTAGTGGGGGGGATGAGCACAGATACGCAGTATTTT. Residues: CASSVVGGMSTDTQYF.

The chain employs TRBV19 and TRBJ1-2, with 7 bases identical to TRBD1. The CDR3 consists of 14 residues. V dropped 2 bases and J dropped 8; count of bases not matched to a gene: 8. Germline CDR1 is LNHDA and CDR2 is SQIVND (reference sequence). The DNA of the CDR3 is TGTGCCAGTAGTATAACAACAGGGGCGCGAGGCTACACCTTC. Translation: CASSITTGARGYTF.

The chain employs TRBV19 and TRBJ2-1; 11 nucleotides agree with TRBD2. The CDR3 loop spans 16 amino acids. Germline V gene lookup returns CDR1 LNHDA and CDR2 SQIVND (reference sequence). V dropped 7 bases and J dropped 0; count of bases not matched to a gene: 5. CDR3 protein: CASKGSGRVSYNEQFF. The CDR3, as DNA: TGTGCCAGTAAGGGTAGCGGGAGGGTCTCCTACAATGAGCAGTTCTTC.

The chain employs TRBV21-1 and TRBJ1-2; TRBD1, the D gene given by the table, was not confirmed from the DNA. TRBV21-1 represents a pseudogene. This CDR3 has 18 residues. In DNA form, the CDR3 reads TGTGCCAGCAACCCCCTGCCCCAATACAGGGAAGCTAACTATGGCTACACCTTC. Translating it yields CASNPLPQYREANYGYTF.

Only one count was recorded for this clone. The gene calls are TRBV15 and TRBJ2-2; D possibly corresponds to TRBD2 (6 bases). The germline gives CDR1 LNHNV, CDR2 YYDKDF (reference sequence). V was cut by 5 bases and J by 0 bases, with 10 bases left in between. This CDR3 spans 15 amino acids. CDR3 DNA: TGTGCCACCAGCTGGGGGGTGGCGAACACCGGGGAGCTGTTTTTT. Amino acid sequence: CATSWGVANTGELFF.

V gene TRBV18 combines with J gene TRBJ2-1; 13 nucleotides match TRBD2. CDR3 length: 15 residues. V trimming: 6 bases; J trimming: 5 bases; junction bases outside the gene matches: 4. Germline-derived CDR1 and CDR2 are KGHSH and LQKENI. This CDR3 is CASSPTSGRNNEQFF. DNA of the CDR3: TGTGCCAGCTCGCCGACTAGCGGGAGGAACAATGAGCAGTTCTTC.

This sequence joins TRBV7-9 and TRBJ1-1, with a possible D match to TRBD1 (5 bases). Between the trimmed V and J ends, which lost 5 bases and 5 bases, there was a span of 15 bases. This CDR3 comprises 14 residues. CDR1 SEHNR and CDR2 FQNEAQ come from the germline V gene (reference sequence). In nucleotides, the CDR3 is TGTGCCAGCAGCACGGGAGGGGCGCCGACTGAAGCTTTCTTT. Encoded protein: CASSTGGAPTEAFF.

This chain joins TRBV18 and TRBJ2-7; tentative D call: TRBD2 (5 bases). CDR3 length: 13 residues. V lost 3 bases to trimming and J lost 7 bases, with 13 bases between them. Per germline, CDR1 KGHSH and CDR2 LQKENI. DNA of the CDR3: TGTGCCAGCTCACCTTCAGAGGCGGGTGAGCAGTACGTC. Protein product: CASSPSEAGEQYV.

This clone has a single count. The chain joins TRBV29-1 to TRBJ2-5; 8 positions match TRBD1. Unmatched junction bases numbered 9, after V lost 7 bases and J lost 5 bases. The germline CDR1 and CDR2 sequences are SQVTM and ANQGSEA. The CDR3 is made up of 13 amino acids. The CDR3 DNA follows: TGCAGCGACGGACAGGGATCGGCGGAGACCCAGTACTTC. It codes for CSDGQGSAETQYF.

The rearrangement uses TRBV30 and TRBJ1-4, with TRBD1 identical over 7 bases. This CDR3 spans 13 amino acids. Germline loops: CDR1 GTSNPN, CDR2 SVGIG (reference sequence). V lost 6 bases, J lost 4 bases, and 5 bases stayed unmatched. The CDR3 spells CACRDRLNEKLFF. CDR3 DNA: TGTGCCTGCCGGGACAGACTTAATGAAAAACTGTTTTTT.

The chain couples TRBV6-5 to TRBJ2-2, with 7 positions matching TRBD2. Trimming at V came to 8 bases and at J to 4 bases, leaving 7 bases not matched to a gene. The length of the CDR3 is 14 residues. The germline gives CDR1 MNHEY, CDR2 SVGAGI. The CDR3 coding sequence is TGTGCCAGCTCGGTCAGCGGGACCACCGGGGAGCTGTTTTTT. Its translation: CASSVSGTTGELFF.

This rearrangement joins TRBV11-2 to TRBJ2-2; no clear D gene. The CDR3 spans 16 residues. In germline, CDR1 is SGHAT, CDR2 FQNNGV. Trimming shortened V by 0 bases and J by 0 bases, and 8 bases separated the two germline ends. DNA of the CDR3: TGTGCCAGCAGCTTAGATCGTCGGGCGAACACCGGGGAGCTGTTTTTT. It translates to CASSLDRRANTGELFF.